These 30 T cell receptor beta chains share one sample of origin, sequenced in a study of T cell responses to AZD1222 COVID-19 vaccine. Data came from immunoSEQ multiplex PCR; TCRdb stores just in-frame clones and leaves some out. Seen here are 100,000 or so clones, just over 85% observed once, and the top ten hold 5.6%. This material consisted of peripheral blood, taken 28 days after the second AZD1222 dose. Receptor source: an adult who received the AZD1222 COVID-19 vaccine.

The genes are TRBV29-1 and TRBJ1-3, with D unclear. V dropped 0 bases and J dropped 4 bases, with 7 bases sitting between them. The CDR3 length is 13 residues. In germline, CDR1 is SQVTM, CDR2 ANQGSEA. The CDR3 reads CSVEEGVGNTIYF. In nucleotides, the CDR3 is TGCAGCGTTGAAGAGGGTGTCGGAAACACCATATATTTT. Combining the CDR3 with reference TRBV29-1 and TRBJ1-3 gives the whole variable domain SAVISQKPSRDICQRGTSLTIQCQVDSQVTMMFWYRQQPGQSLTLIATANQGSEATYESGFVIDKFPISRPNLTFSTLTVSNMSPEDSSIYLCSVEEGVGNTIYFGEGSWLTVV.

CDR3: CASSLRVGRTDTQYF. The DNA of the CDR3 is TGTGCCAGTAGTCTTCGTGTCGGGAGAACAGATACGCAGTATTTT. The chain links TRBV19 to TRBJ2-3, with a weak D call TRBD2 (6 bases). The ends were cut back, 5 bases at V and 3 bases at J, with 15 bases in the middle. The CDR3 is 15 amino acids. Germline V gene sequence: CDR1 LNHDA, CDR2 SQIVND (reference sequence).

The V and J genes are TRBV6-5 and TRBJ2-1; perhaps TRBD2 as D (6 bases). Per germline, CDR1 MNHEY and CDR2 SVGAGI. The ends were cut back, 6 bases at V and 10 bases at J, with 19 bases in the middle. This CDR3 region has 14 residues. The CDR3: CASSTSAGPSEQFF. CDR3 coding DNA: TGTGCCAGCAGCACATCCGCGGGACCCTCCGAGCAGTTCTTC.

The chain is built from TRBV10-3 and TRBJ1-5; 8 nucleotides agree with TRBD1. CDR3 size: 15 residues. The V gene's germline CDR1 is ENHRY and CDR2 SYGVKD. Trimming removed 8 bases from V and 6 bases from J; junction bases left unmatched: 12. The CDR3 nucleotides read TGTGCCATCTCTAGCAGGGGGCTGGTCGGTCAGCCCCAGCATTTT. This codes for CAISSRGLVGQPQHF.

This chain uses TRBV10-3 with TRBJ2-3; possibly TRBD2 for D (6 bases). Germline V gene data show CDR1 as ENHRY and CDR2 as SYGVKD. Trimming removed 3 bases at V and 2 bases at J, with 15 bases between. The CDR3 runs to 16 residues. CDR3 sequence: CAISEGGGDFTDTQYF. The CDR3 bases are TGTGCCATCAGTGAAGGAGGAGGGGATTTCACAGATACGCAGTATTTT.

V and J are TRBV3-1 (or the pseudogene TRBV3-2) and TRBJ2-7; possible D gene TRBD1, 5 bases. Germline V gene lookup returns CDR1 LGHDT and CDR2 YNNKEL (reference sequence). V gave up 4 bases and J gave up 4 bases, with 11 bases separating them. This CDR3 has 13 residues. CDR3: CASSLPPGYEQYF. CDR3 sequence (DNA): TGTGCCAGCAGCCTCCCTCCAGGGTACGAGCAGTACTTC.

V and J are TRBV29-1 and TRBJ2-2, with 11 bases matching TRBD2. The CDR3 extends over 17 amino acids. The J segment lost 4 bases and the V segment lost 2 bases, leaving 9 bases of the junction unmatched. The V gene's germline CDR1 is SQVTM and CDR2 ANQGSEA. In DNA, the CDR3 is TGCAGCGTTGAACTGGTTGGGACTAGCGGAACCACCGGGGAGCTGTTTTTT. Its protein product is CSVELVGTSGTTGELFF.

The gene calls are TRBV28 and TRBJ1-5; D gene uncertain. This CDR3 is 15 amino acids long. Germline V gene lookup returns CDR1 MDHEN and CDR2 SYDVKM. V was clipped by 7 bases and J by 0 bases, with 13 bases between them. CDR3 nucleotide sequence: TGTGCCAGCACATACGTCCCTAATAGCAATCAGCCCCAGCATTTT. This codes for CASTYVPNSNQPQHF.

V and J are TRBV12-3 or TRBV12-4 and TRBJ2-7; no definite D call. The CDR3 contains 12 residues. V was clipped by 3 bases and J by 6 bases, with 9 bases between them. Here the CDR3 reads CASSLVVFEQYF. CDR3 nucleotides: TGTGCCAGCAGTTTGGTAGTTTTCGAGCAGTACTTC.

In its sample, this clone was seen a few times. This chain uses TRBV6-1 with TRBJ1-5; a weak D match, TRBD1 (5 bases). V gave up 2 bases and J gave up 2 bases, with 13 bases separating them. Germline-derived CDR1 and CDR2 are MNHNS and SASEGT. The CDR3 has 16 amino acids. The CDR3 nucleotides are TGTGCCAGCAGTGAAACCGGGGGATCTGGCAATCAGCCCCAGCATTTT. It yields the protein CASSETGGSGNQPQHF.

The rearrangement joins TRBV7-2 to TRBJ2-1; TRBD2 matches at 10 bases. CDR1 is SGHTA, CDR2 FQGNSA, per germline. The CDR3 has 15 residues. V gave up 4 bases and J gave up 4 bases; unmatched junction bases: 4. The CDR3 bases are TGTGCCAGCAGCTCACTAGCGGGATCTTACAATGAGCAGTTCTTC. The encoded protein is CASSSLAGSYNEQFF.

The chain couples TRBV18 to TRBJ1-5; D call uncertain. Trimming stripped 0 bases from V and 4 bases from J, with 13 bases between. Germline CDR1 and CDR2: KGHSH and LQKENI. The CDR3 spans 16 residues. The CDR3 here is CASSPPTAEGNQPQHF. The CDR3 nucleotides are TGTGCCAGCTCACCACCTACGGCCGAGGGAAATCAGCCCCAGCATTTT.

The chain couples TRBV30 to TRBJ1-5; D is unclear. Germline V gives CDR1 GTSNPN, CDR2 SVGIG (reference sequence). V lost 8 bases and J lost 7, with 21 bases in between. The CDR3 runs 14 residues. CDR3 sequence: CARMWEGLGQPQHF. For the CDR3, the DNA is TGTGCCCGGATGTGGGAGGGCCTCGGCCAGCCCCAGCATTTT.

The rearrangement joins TRBV27 to TRBJ1-4; D is unresolved. CDR1 is MNHEY and CDR2 is SMNVEV in the germline V gene (reference sequence). The germline V and J ends were trimmed by 1 base and 6 bases, with 9 bases remaining between them. There are 14 residues in the CDR3. As DNA, the CDR3 is TGTGCCAGCAGTTTATTAGGGCCTGATGAAAAACTGTTTTTT. This gives the protein CASSLLGPDEKLFF.

The table lists this clone with a few counts. The V call is TRBV5-4, the J call TRBJ2-7; D not resolved. Germline V gives CDR1 SGHNT, CDR2 YYREEE (reference sequence). This CDR3 is 13 amino acids long. The germline V and J ends were trimmed by 4 bases and 3 bases, with 11 bases remaining between them. CDR3 coding DNA: TGTGCCAGCAGCCCCTGGGGAAGCTACGAGCAGTACTTC. Amino acid sequence: CASSPWGSYEQYF.

The V gene is TRBV5-1, the J gene TRBJ2-7; 8 bases map to TRBD1. Looked up from germline, CDR1 is SGHRS and CDR2 is YFSETQ. The CDR3 extends over 16 amino acids. Unmatched junction bases numbered 12, after V lost 4 bases and J lost 3 bases. The CDR3 protein is CASSTGTGGDYYEQYF. The DNA for the CDR3 is TGCGCCAGCAGCACCGGGACAGGCGGGGATTACTACGAGCAGTACTTC.

The CDR3 loop reads CASTPRGGSYNEQFF. CDR3 DNA: TGTGCCAGCACCCCTCGGGGGGGCTCCTACAATGAGCAGTTCTTC. The chain recombines TRBV28 with TRBJ2-1, with 8 positions matching TRBD2. This CDR3 is built from 15 residues. Germline CDR1 reads MDHEN; CDR2 reads SYDVKM. V lost 7 bases, J lost 0 bases, and 5 bases stayed unmatched.

The V call is TRBV7-2, the J call TRBJ2-5; 8 nucleotides align to TRBD2. With V trimmed by 3 bases and J by 3 bases, 3 bases remained unmatched. The V gene's germline CDR1 is SGHTA and CDR2 FQGNSA. The CDR3 length is 14 residues. The CDR3 protein is CASSFTGGEETQYF. CDR3 nucleotide sequence: TGTGCCAGCAGCTTTACGGGAGGGGAAGAGACCCAGTACTTC.

To note about this clone: Because the CDR3's place on the DNA is in doubt, the DNA is left out and the CDR3 is given as listed by TCRdb. This chain joins TRBV3-1 (or the pseudogene TRBV3-2) and TRBJ2-3. Per germline, CDR1 LGHDT and CDR2 YNNKEL (reference sequence). The CDR3 spans 17 residues, counting both ends. CDR3 region: CASSQDSFGPGTDTQYF.

The chain joins TRBV12-3 or TRBV12-4 to TRBJ2-7, with a possible D match to TRBD1 (5 bases). V dropped 3 bases and J dropped 12 bases, with 12 bases sitting between them. CDR3 length equals 11 residues. Written as DNA, the CDR3 is TGTGCCAGCAGTTTGGGTGGACAACGGTACTTC. Translation gives CASSLGGQRYF.

The chain joins TRBV30 to TRBJ1-5; 9 bases match TRBD1. The CDR3 totals 16 residues. Germline values: CDR1 GTSNPN, CDR2 SVGIG (reference sequence). V shed 2 bases and J 2 bases; nucleotides not matched to a gene: 7. The CDR3 here is CAWSRGTGSGNQPQHF. CDR3 sequence (DNA): TGTGCCTGGAGTAGGGGGACAGGGAGCGGCAATCAGCCCCAGCATTTT.

This clone is a singleton in its sample. J is TRBJ2-3 and V is TRBV6-1; D is possibly TRBD2 (5 bases). Trimming took 0 bases from V and 5 from J, leaving 18 bases between them. Germline V lookup: CDR1 MNHNS, CDR2 SASEGT. CDR3 length: 17 residues. CDR3 region: CASSEAGFSGRGDTQYF. CDR3 coding DNA: TGTGCCAGCAGTGAAGCGGGGTTTTCCGGTCGGGGAGATACGCAGTATTTT.

This rearrangement joins TRBV3-1 (or the pseudogene TRBV3-2) to TRBJ2-2; 8 bases match TRBD2. With 1 base clipped from V and 1 base from J, the junction kept 8 bases outside the gene matches. The CDR3 is 18 amino acids. Germline values: CDR1 LGHDT, CDR2 YNNKEL (reference sequence). CDR3 nucleotides: TGTGCCAGCAGCCAAGTTCCTCGAGCGGGGGTGAACACCGGGGAGCTGTTTTTT. This encodes CASSQVPRAGVNTGELFF.

The V call is TRBV28, the J call TRBJ2-1; D might be TRBD1 (5 bases). The germline gives CDR1 MDHEN, CDR2 SYDVKM. With 6 bases removed from V and 6 bases from J, the gap between germline ends came to 12 bases. CDR3 length equals 13 residues. The CDR3 reads CASSRTLPNEQFF. CDR3 nucleotides: TGTGCCAGCAGCCGGACACTACCCAATGAGCAGTTCTTC.

This clone was picked up one time. This rearrangement joins TRBV5-1 to TRBJ2-2; D gene unclear. The V gene lost 1 base and the J gene lost 3 bases, with 16 bases spanning the gap. The germline V gene has CDR1 SGHRS and CDR2 YFSETQ. This CDR3 region has 17 residues. Written as DNA, the CDR3 is TGCGCCAGCAGCTTGTCTGCTGACACACGACACACCGGGGAGCTGTTTTTT. It specifies CASSLSADTRHTGELFF. Drawing the rest from reference TRBV5-1 and TRBJ2-2, the complete variable domain is KAGVTQTPRYLIKTRGQQVTLSCSPISGHRSVSWYQQTPGQGLQFLFEYFSETQRNKGNFPGRFSGRQFSNSRSEMNVSTLELGDSALYLCASSLSADTRHTGELFFGEGSRLTVL.

V usage is TRBV24-1 and J usage is TRBJ2-2, with a tentative D call TRBD1 (6 bases). V was pared by 7 bases and J by 2 bases, with 19 bases between. CDR1 and CDR2 (germline): KGHDR, SFDVKD. The CDR3 length is 17 residues. The chain's CDR3 is CATSSPIGTPNTGELFF. The CDR3 DNA reads TGTGCCACCAGCAGCCCTATAGGGACACCAAACACCGGGGAGCTGTTTTTT.

The V gene is TRBV5-5, the J gene TRBJ2-5; 13 bases map to TRBD2. This CDR3 region has 14 residues. With 7 bases clipped from V and 3 bases from J, the junction kept 3 bases outside the gene matches. The germline V gene encodes CDR1 SGHKS and CDR2 YYEKEE (reference sequence). The CDR3, as DNA: TGTGCCAGCGGAGGACTAGCGGGGGAAGAGACCCAGTACTTC. This codes for CASGGLAGEETQYF. The whole variable domain, remainder taken from reference TRBV5-5 and TRBJ2-5, is DAGVTQSPTHLIKTRGQQVTLRCSPISGHKSVSWYQQVLGQGPQFIFQYYEKEERGRGNFPDRFSARQFPNYSSELNVNALLLGDSALYLCASGGLAGEETQYFGPGTRLLVL.

The chain joins TRBV28 to TRBJ2-7, with no clear D. This CDR3 contains 11 residues. Germline V gives CDR1 MDHEN, CDR2 SYDVKM. Trimming shortened V by 2 bases and J by 7 bases, and 6 bases separated the two germline ends. CDR3 DNA sequence: TGTGCCAGCAGTTTAACCGGGGAGCAGTACTTC. Residues: CASSLTGEQYF.

V gene TRBV5-8 combines with J gene TRBJ1-6; D is perhaps TRBD1 (6 bases). The CDR3 has 16 residues. With 0 bases removed from V and 10 bases from J, the gap between germline ends came to 17 bases. Germline CDR1 SGHTS, CDR2 YDEGEE. The CDR3 sequence: CASSLGGGQTPSPLHF. The CDR3 coding sequence is TGTGCCAGCAGCTTGGGTGGGGGACAAACCCCCTCACCCCTCCACTTT.

V is TRBV7-2 and J is TRBJ2-7, with D possibly TRBD2 on 6 matching bases. Germline V CDR1 and CDR2: SGHTA, FQGNSA. The germline V and J ends were trimmed by 5 bases and 0 bases, with 11 bases remaining between them. The CDR3 spans 14 residues. The CDR3 protein is CASSRGLNSYEQYF. The CDR3 region has the DNA TGTGCCAGCAGCAGGGGACTGAACTCCTACGAGCAGTACTTC.